This TCR beta chain is from a study of T cell repertoires in cytomegalovirus infection. Using its own MiXCR run on the reads, TCRdb lists one record per CDR3 protein. The sample consists of roughly 860,000 distinct CDR3 sequences, approximately 29% of them appearing once. Trimming shortened V by 2 bases and J by 4 bases, and 15 bases separated the two germline ends. Germline V gene lookup returns CDR1 SGHVS and CDR2 FNYEAQ. This CDR3 has 15 residues. This clonotype came up a few times. Its target is unknown. The V and J genes are TRBV7-6 and TRBJ2-7, with TRBD1 as a possible D gene (6 bases). The sequences come from cultured CD8+ T cells from PBMCs, collected from culture after CMV antigen stimulation. The TCR comes from a human donor in good health (CMV status not recorded). Some clones in this sample may be carry-over from other donors' samples. The CDR3 protein is CASSLIQGHEYEQYF. The CDR3 DNA reads as TGTGCCAGCAGCTTAATCCAGGGACACGAGTACGAGCAGTACTTC.